This T cell receptor (beta chain) was recorded in a study of blood T cells in healthy people across ages. Study-level results: Versus aged donors, long-lived donors had higher diversity and more naive CD4+ cells.

Combining a sample-barcoded 5' primer with a J-beta primer mix, a second PCR ran for 7 to 11 cycles. Each CDR3 protein gets one entry after TCRdb re-called the 5' RACE reads with MiXCR. The table has more than 1.4 million distinct CDR3 sequences, approximately 38% seen once. Concerning this clonotype: Its antigen is not identified.

The V segment lost 0 bases and the J segment 8 bases; nucleotides outside the gene matches: 0. Germline CDR1 reads LGHDT; CDR2 reads YNNKEL (reference sequence). The CDR3 spans 13 residues. Source material: blood. This clonotype originated in a woman younger than 30 in good health. The J gene is TRBJ2-1, the V gene TRBV3-1, with TRBD2 identical over 8 bases. The CDR3 sequence is CASSQEAGDEQFF. DNA for the CDR3: TGTGCCAGCAGCCAAGAAGCGGGGGATGAGCAGTTCTTC.